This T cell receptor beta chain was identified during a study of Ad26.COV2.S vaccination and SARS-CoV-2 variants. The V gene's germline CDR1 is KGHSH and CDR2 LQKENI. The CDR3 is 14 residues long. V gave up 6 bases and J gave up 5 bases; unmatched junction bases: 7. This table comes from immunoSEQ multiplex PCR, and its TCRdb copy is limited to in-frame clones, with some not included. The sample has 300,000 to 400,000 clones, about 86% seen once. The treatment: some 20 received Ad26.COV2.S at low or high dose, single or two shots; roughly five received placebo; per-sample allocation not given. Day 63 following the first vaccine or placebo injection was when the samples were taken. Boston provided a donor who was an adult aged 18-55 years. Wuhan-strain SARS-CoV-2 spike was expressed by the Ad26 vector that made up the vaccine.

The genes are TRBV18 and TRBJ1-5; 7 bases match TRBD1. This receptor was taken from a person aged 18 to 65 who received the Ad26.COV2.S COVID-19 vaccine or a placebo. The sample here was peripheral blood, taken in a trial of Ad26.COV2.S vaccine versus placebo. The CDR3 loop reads CASSQQGRDQPQHF. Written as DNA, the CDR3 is TGTGCCAGCTCTCAACAGGGGAGGGATCAGCCCCAGCATTTT.